This paragraph covers one T cell receptor beta chain sequence. Its cognate antigen is unknown. TCRdb re-analysed the 5' RACE reads in MiXCR, keeping a single row per CDR3 protein. The repertoire holds about 400,000 distinct CDR3 sequences, approximately 20% seen once, with 15% to 20% in the top ten. Trimming took 7 bases from V and 8 from J, leaving 11 bases between them. CDR1 is SQVTM and CDR2 is ANQGSEA in the germline V gene. This CDR3 has 10 residues. These data are taken from a study of CD8 T cells in ankylosing spondylitis. Points from the study as a whole: Seemingly distinctive of ankylosing spondylitis blood was a TCR beta motif formed by eight highly homologous variants. Reactive arthritis synovial fluid and blood previously showed some of these motif variants. The authors found the disease-linked clones to be CD8+ and relatively rare in peripheral blood. The authors reported significant enrichment of disease-linked clones in matched ankylosing spondylitis synovial fluid.

This sequence joins TRBV29-1 and TRBJ1-1, with D hard to call. The clonotype comes from a male donor with ankylosing spondylitis. The sequencing sample was made of blood, either unsorted or a sorted T cell fraction (not recorded which). The CDR3 DNA follows: TGCAGCGCCGGGCCGCCAGAAGCTTTCTTT. It codes for CSAGPPEAFF.